The 27 T cell receptor beta chains presented below share a single source sample, sequenced in a study of cytomegalovirus exposure and HLA in healthy donors. Primers: 60 Vbeta forward and 13 Jbeta reverse. Profiled with immunoSEQ multiplex PCR; TCRdb holds only in-frame clones, not every one. In the table there are around 160,000 clones, 78% of which are singletons. Material: PBMCs. The receptors derive from a man aged 40-49 years in good health and CMV-seropositive.

The rearrangement joins TRBV19 to TRBJ2-7; 9 positions agree with TRBD1. CDR3 length: 17 amino acids. CDR1 is LNHDA, CDR2 SQIVND, per germline (reference sequence). J gave up 4 bases and V 5 bases, and 15 bases lay outside the gene matches. The CDR3 here is CASSLRATGTGSYEQYF. The CDR3 nucleotides read TGTGCCAGTAGTCTTCGAGCAACCGGGACAGGGTCTTACGAGCAGTACTTC. The full variable domain, with the rest looked up from reference TRBV19 and TRBJ2-7, is DGGITQSPKYLFRKEGQNVTLSCEQNLNHDAMYWYRQDPGQGLRLIYYSQIVNDFQKGDIAEGYSVSREKKESFPLTVTSAQKNPTAFYLCASSLRATGTGSYEQYFGPGTRLTVT.

This chain uses TRBV27 with TRBJ2-2, with 8 bases aligning to TRBD1. The CDR3 totals 18 residues. V was clipped by 3 bases and J by 1 base; unmatched bases: 10. From germline, CDR1 is MNHEY and CDR2 SMNVEV (reference sequence). The CDR3 bases are TGTGCCAGCAGTTTGGGGGCGGCGGACAGGGTGAACACCGGGGAGCTGTTTTTT. It yields the protein CASSLGAADRVNTGELFF.

The rearrangement joins TRBV19 to TRBJ2-2; D is perhaps TRBD2 (5 bases). V lost 2 bases to trimming and J lost 7 bases, with 11 bases between them. CDR1 and CDR2 (germline): LNHDA, SQIVND (reference sequence). CDR3 size: 14 residues. The CDR3 DNA reads as TGTGCCAGTAGTATAAGTGGCGGGTTCGGGGAGCTGTTTTTT. This translates into CASSISGGFGELFF.

This clone was observed a handful of times. The chain recombines TRBV28 with TRBJ2-7, with 10 bases that match TRBD1. V was clipped by 10 bases and J by 3 bases; unmatched bases: 12. The germline V gene has CDR1 MDHEN and CDR2 SYDVKM. The CDR3 totals 15 residues. This CDR3 is CAIAAPGQGLYEQYF. The CDR3 DNA reads as TGTGCCATAGCAGCCCCGGGACAGGGGCTCTACGAGCAGTACTTC.

This chain links TRBV10-3 with TRBJ1-5; D is unclear. CDR1 and CDR2 from the germline V gene are ENHRY and SYGVKD. The CDR3 spans 15 residues. V lost 0 bases, J lost 3 bases, and 9 bases lay in between. The DNA for the CDR3 is TGTGCCATCAGTGAGTCTATACAGAACAATCAGCCCCAGCATTTT. Encoded protein: CAISESIQNNQPQHF.

This clone was counted a few times. The chain employs TRBV6-1 and TRBJ1-4; 8 bases align to TRBD1. Germline assignment: CDR1 MNHNS and CDR2 SASEGT. The V gene end was trimmed by 1 base and the J gene end by 5 bases; junction bases not matched to a gene: 6. This CDR3 spans 16 amino acids. Written as DNA, the CDR3 is TGTGCCAGCAGTGAAGTGTACGGACAGGGAAATGAAAAACTGTTTTTT. Residues: CASSEVYGQGNEKLFF.

V and J are TRBV10-1 and TRBJ2-5, with a weak D call TRBD2 (5 bases). The germline V gene has CDR1 WNHNN and CDR2 SYGVQD (reference sequence). V gave up 5 bases and J gave up 5 bases, with 12 bases separating them. The CDR3 totals 13 residues. CDR3 in amino acids: CASSSTPGETQYF. DNA for the CDR3: TGCGCCAGCAGTTCTACTCCGGGGGAGACCCAGTACTTC.

In this sample, this clone turned up a few times. This chain joins TRBV6-5 and TRBJ2-7; TRBD2 matches 13 bases. The germline gives CDR1 MNHEY, CDR2 SVGAGI. This CDR3 has 16 amino acids. V gave up 2 bases and J gave up 1 base; unmatched junction bases: 2. For the CDR3, the DNA is TGTGCCAGCAGTTACAAGGGACTAGCGGGATCCTACGAGCAGTACTTC. Its translation is CASSYKGLAGSYEQYF.

The genes are TRBV13 and TRBJ1-1; D not certain. CDR1 is PRHDT, CDR2 FYEKMQ, per germline (reference sequence). Trimming pared 2 bases from V and 6 bases from J, leaving 10 bases between. The CDR3 runs to 13 residues. CDR3 amino acids: CASSLRGYAEAFF. DNA for the CDR3: TGTGCCAGCAGCTTACGAGGGTACGCTGAAGCTTTCTTT.

The chain combines TRBV5-1 with TRBJ2-2; weak D call: TRBD1 (5 bases). Trimming removed 4 bases at V and 2 bases at J, with 9 bases between. Per the germline V gene, CDR1 is SGHRS and CDR2 is YFSETQ. The CDR3 is made up of 14 amino acids. CDR3 DNA sequence: TGCGCCAGCAGCGAACAGGCAAACACCGGGGAGCTGTTTTTT. Translated, it gives CASSEQANTGELFF.

The DNA for the CDR3 is TGTGCCAGCTCACCACAAACAAACACGAACTATGGCTACACCTTC. Encoded protein: CASSPQTNTNYGYTF. The chain joins TRBV18 to TRBJ1-2; the D is unclear. Germline lookup yields CDR1 KGHSH and CDR2 LQKENI. This CDR3 comprises 15 residues. V was clipped by 1 base and J by 2 bases, with 11 bases between them. The entire variable domain, with the rest obtained from reference TRBV18 and TRBJ1-2, is as follows: NAGVMQNPRHLVRRRGQEARLRCSPMKGHSHVYWYRQLPEEGLKFMVYLQKENIIDESGMPKERFSAEFPKEGPSILRIQQVVRGDSAAYFCASSPQTNTNYGYTFGSGTRLTVV.

The J gene is TRBJ1-1, the V gene TRBV5-6, with D maybe TRBD1 (5 bases). This CDR3 is 14 amino acids long. Germline CDR1 and CDR2: SGHDT and YYEEEE. The V end was cut by 0 bases, the J end by 6 bases, with 12 bases between. Here the CDR3 DNA reads TGTGCCAGCAGCTTGGCCGGGGGGTGGGCTGAAGCTTTCTTT. Its protein is CASSLAGGWAEAFF. The complete variable domain, with remaining parts taken from reference TRBV5-6 and TRBJ1-1, reads DAGVTQSPTHLIKTRGQQVTLRCSPKSGHDTVSWYQQALGQGPQFIFQYYEEEERQRGNFPDRFSGHQFPNYSSELNVNALLLGDSALYLCASSLAGGWAEAFFGQGTRLTVV.

The genes are TRBV7-8 and TRBJ2-7; TRBD2 aligns across 9 bases. The CDR3 is made up of 14 amino acids. From germline, CDR1 is SGHVS and CDR2 FQNEAQ. After removal of 3 bases from V and 3 bases from J, the junction contained 3 bases not matched to a gene. The CDR3 loop reads CASSLASGDYEQYF. The CDR3 nucleotides read TGTGCCAGCAGCTTGGCTAGCGGGGACTACGAGCAGTACTTC.

The chain employs TRBV15 and TRBJ1-5; 8 bases line up with TRBD1. There are 15 residues in the CDR3. V was clipped by 3 bases and J by 5 bases; unmatched bases: 6. Germline CDR1 LNHNV, CDR2 YYDKDF (reference sequence). CDR3 sequence: CATSRGQGADQPQHF. CDR3 in DNA: TGTGCCACCAGCAGGGGGCAGGGGGCCGATCAGCCCCAGCATTTT.

V gene TRBV6-5 combines with J gene TRBJ2-2, with D hard to call. CDR3 size: 14 residues. V lost 2 bases, J lost 4 bases, and 8 bases lay in between. Looked up from germline, CDR1 is MNHEY and CDR2 is SVGAGI. The CDR3 is CASSYKPGTGELFF. For the CDR3, the DNA is TGTGCCAGCAGTTACAAGCCCGGCACCGGGGAGCTGTTTTTT.

This clone turned up a few times. J is TRBJ2-7 and V is TRBV6-1; 7 bases match TRBD1. Germline CDR1 reads MNHNS; CDR2 reads SASEGT. The V and J ends lost 1 base and 0 bases, in that order; junction bases with no gene match: 3. CDR3 length equals 15 residues. The CDR3 sequence: CASSEEAGGSYEQYF. The CDR3 DNA reads TGTGCCAGCAGTGAAGAAGCAGGGGGCTCCTACGAGCAGTACTTC.

The genes are TRBV6-1 and TRBJ2-5; tentative D call: TRBD2 (5 bases). The J call could be wrong; TRBJ2-7 is a better fit for the DNA end. The CDR3 is made up of 14 amino acids. CDR1 MNHNS and CDR2 SASEGT come from the germline V gene. The DNA of the CDR3 is TGTGCCACCAAGAAGACCCTTGGAGGCCACGAGCAGTACTTC. Translating gives CATKKTLGGHEQYF.

CDR3 region: CASGLAGVGEQFF. The CDR3 coding sequence is TGTGCCAGCGGGTTAGCGGGAGTCGGTGAGCAGTTCTTC. The V gene is TRBV5-4, the J gene TRBJ2-1, with TRBD2 matching 9 bases. The CDR3 covers 13 residues. After removal of 7 bases from V and 9 bases from J, the junction contained 8 bases not matched to a gene. Germline V gene lookup returns CDR1 SGHNT and CDR2 YYREEE (reference sequence).

V usage is TRBV7-9 and J usage is TRBJ2-5, with D perhaps matching TRBD1 (7 bases). V was shortened by 5 bases and J by 5 bases, with 18 bases between the two germline ends. There are 15 residues in the CDR3. The germline V gene has CDR1 SEHNR and CDR2 FQNEAQ (reference sequence). DNA of the CDR3: TGTGCCAGCAGCGCCAAACAGGGGAGGACGGAGACCCAGTACTTC. This gives the protein CASSAKQGRTETQYF.

V is TRBV28 and J is TRBJ1-1; D is ambiguous. Germline assignment: CDR1 MDHEN and CDR2 SYDVKM. The V and J ends lost 10 bases and 3 bases respectively, with 6 bases between them. The CDR3 extends over 10 amino acids. The CDR3: CATLYTEAFF. The CDR3 region has the DNA TGTGCCACCCTGTACACTGAAGCTTTCTTT. Using reference TRBV28 and TRBJ1-1 for the parts outside the CDR3, the full variable domain is DVKVTQSSRYLVKRTGEKVFLECVQDMDHENMFWYRQDPGLGLRLIYFSYDVKMKEKGDIPEGYSVSREKKERFSLILESASTNQTSMYLCATLYTEAFFGQGTRLTVV.

The V and J genes are TRBV4-2 and TRBJ2-2, with 8 bases identical to TRBD2. The V segment lost 4 bases and the J segment 5 bases; nucleotides outside the gene matches: 9. This CDR3 has 16 residues. CDR1 LGHNA and CDR2 YNFKEQ come from the germline V gene. CDR3 amino acids: CASSLRTSQRTGELFF. The CDR3 nucleotides read TGTGCCAGCAGCCTCCGGACTAGCCAGCGAACCGGGGAGCTGTTTTTT.

The rearrangement joins TRBV4-1 to TRBJ1-1, with 7 bases matching TRBD1. The CDR3 length is 16 residues. V lost 1 base, J lost 5 bases, and 10 bases stayed unmatched. Germline V gives CDR1 MGHRA, CDR2 YSYEKL. CDR3 loop: CASSQAFTGARTEAFF. In nucleotides, the CDR3 is TGCGCCAGCAGCCAAGCCTTTACAGGGGCGCGGACTGAAGCTTTCTTT.

The chain carries TRBV30 and TRBJ1-4, with 7 bases that match TRBD1. J gave up 8 bases and V 1 base, and 4 bases lay outside the gene matches. The CDR3 sequence is 13 residues long. Germline CDR1 GTSNPN, CDR2 SVGIG (reference sequence). CDR3 DNA sequence: TGTGCCTGGAGTGGAGGACAGGCAGAAAAACTGTTTTTT. Residues: CAWSGGQAEKLFF.

The chain recombines TRBV7-2 with TRBJ2-1; TRBD1 might be the D (6 bases). The CDR3 is made up of 15 amino acids. The V gene's germline CDR1 is SGHTA and CDR2 FQGNSA. Trimming cost V 3 bases and J 6 bases, with 15 bases left between them. In nucleotides, the CDR3 is TGTGCCAGCAGCTTCGCTCATGGACAGTTCAATGAGCAGTTCTTC. Translated, it gives CASSFAHGQFNEQFF. Supplemented by reference TRBV7-2 and TRBJ2-1, the full variable domain reads GAGVSQSPSNKVTEKGKDVELRCDPISGHTALYWYRQSLGQGLEFLIYFQGNSAPDKSGLPSDRFSAERTGGSVSTLTIQRTQQEDSAVYLCASSFAHGQFNEQFFGPGTRLTVL.

Here the CDR3 reads CASSSPGLGTTGELFF. CDR3 in DNA: TGCGCCAGCAGCTCCCCGGGACTAGGAACGACCGGGGAGCTGTTTTTT. The chain has TRBV5-1 and TRBJ2-2; TRBD2 aligns across 8 bases. The CDR3 has 16 amino acids. The junction had 9 bases not matched to a gene; V was cut back by 3 bases and J by 5 bases. The V gene's germline CDR1 is SGHRS and CDR2 YFSETQ.

The chain links TRBV7-2 to TRBJ2-5; maybe TRBD1 (8 bases). Trimming removed 5 bases from V and 1 base from J, with 17 bases in between. Germline-derived CDR1 and CDR2 are SGHTA and FQGNSA. CDR3 length: 16 residues. The CDR3 reads CASSPGQGGVQETQYF. The CDR3 nucleotides are TGTGCCAGCAGCCCAGGACAGGGAGGGGTCCAAGAGACCCAGTACTTC. Looking up the rest from reference TRBV7-2 and TRBJ2-5 gives the full variable domain: GAGVSQSPSNKVTEKGKDVELRCDPISGHTALYWYRQSLGQGLEFLIYFQGNSAPDKSGLPSDRFSAERTGGSVSTLTIQRTQQEDSAVYLCASSPGQGGVQETQYFGPGTRLLVL.

The chain carries TRBV6-5 and TRBJ2-7; a possible D gene is TRBD2 (5 bases). Germline V CDR1 and CDR2: MNHEY, SVGAGI. CDR3 length: 12 amino acids. V lost 2 bases and J lost 6, with 8 bases in between. CDR3 in amino acids: CASSYPRGEQYF. CDR3 coding DNA: TGTGCCAGCAGTTACCCTCGGGGCGAGCAGTACTTC.